These 8 T cell receptor beta chains were sequenced from one sample in a study of cytomegalovirus exposure and HLA in healthy donors. The study ran its PCR with 60 Vbeta and 13 Jbeta primers. Only in-frame clones appear in the TCRdb table, and some are missing; sequencing was by immunoSEQ multiplex PCR. This table has about 180,000 clones, around 80% appearing once. The specimen sequenced was PBMCs. The receptor set was obtained from a woman aged 30 to 39 in good health and CMV-seronegative.

The chain is built from TRBV10-1 and TRBJ2-1; 9 bases are a match to TRBD2. Per germline, CDR1 WNHNN and CDR2 SYGVQD (reference sequence). Unmatched junction bases numbered 5, after V lost 0 bases and J lost 5 bases. The CDR3 extends over 16 amino acids. CDR3 residues: CASSESLLAGNNEQFF. The CDR3 coding sequence is TGCGCCAGCAGTGAGTCATTGCTAGCGGGGAACAATGAGCAGTTCTTC.

This rearrangement joins TRBV15 to TRBJ2-7; 9 nucleotides align to TRBD1. CDR3 length equals 15 residues. Germline loops: CDR1 LNHNV, CDR2 YYDKDF (reference sequence). Germline trimming cut 3 bases from V and 5 bases from J; bases unmatched to any gene: 8. The CDR3 coding sequence is TGTGCCACCAGCAGCCAGACAGGGGGAATGGACGAGCAGTACTTC. This encodes CATSSQTGGMDEQYF. Based on the CDR3 plus reference TRBV15 and TRBJ2-7, the full variable domain is DAMVIQNPRYQVTQFGKPVTLSCSQTLNHNVMYWYQQKSSQAPKLLFHYYDKDFNNEADTPDNFQSRRPNTSFCFLDIRSPGLGDTAMYLCATSSQTGGMDEQYFGPGTRLTVT.

The gene calls are TRBV14 and TRBJ2-5, with 8 bases identical to TRBD1. The CDR3 spans 13 residues. V dropped 2 bases and J dropped 4; count of bases not matched to a gene: 0. From germline, CDR1 is SGHDN and CDR2 FVKESK. CDR3 amino acids: CASSQQGAETQYF. The CDR3 nucleotides read TGTGCCAGCAGCCAACAGGGGGCAGAGACCCAGTACTTC.

The V call is TRBV7-6, the J call TRBJ2-4, with 10 bases fitting TRBD1. Germline CDR1 is SGHVS and CDR2 is FNYEAQ. This CDR3 has 13 amino acids. V was clipped by 5 bases and J by 11 bases; unmatched bases: 6. The chain's CDR3 is CASSLGQGSVQYF. The CDR3 region has the DNA TGTGCCAGCAGCCTGGGACAGGGGAGTGTTCAGTACTTC.

This clone was seen a handful of times. The J gene is TRBJ2-1, the V gene TRBV2, with 7 bases matching TRBD2. Germline CDR1 reads SNHLY; CDR2 reads FYNNEI. The J segment lost 2 bases and the V segment lost 5 bases, leaving 9 bases of the junction unmatched. This CDR3 spans 16 amino acids. CDR3 region: CASSHPGGETYNEQFF. CDR3 coding DNA: TGTGCCAGCAGTCATCCGGGGGGAGAGACCTACAATGAGCAGTTCTTC.

The chain employs TRBV29-1 and TRBJ1-5; D possibly corresponds to TRBD1 (5 bases). CDR1 and CDR2 from the germline V gene are SQVTM and ANQGSEA. V was cut by 1 base and J by 2 bases, with 15 bases left in between. The CDR3 is 16 amino acids. This CDR3 is CSVEGGSPQGNQPQHF. In DNA, the CDR3 is TGCAGCGTTGAAGGGGGCAGCCCACAGGGCAATCAGCCCCAGCATTTT.

The count of this clone is one. The chain couples TRBV9 to TRBJ1-2; D gene uncertain. Germline-derived CDR1 and CDR2 are SGDLS and YYNGEE. V dropped 2 bases and J dropped 1 base, with 6 bases sitting between them. This CDR3 region has 13 residues. The DNA for the CDR3 is TGTGCCAGCAGCGTGGGCCTTAACTATGGCTACACCTTC. Translated, it gives CASSVGLNYGYTF.

This clone was observed a few times. V usage is TRBV7-9 and J usage is TRBJ2-1; 10 positions match TRBD2. Germline CDR1 is SEHNR and CDR2 is FQNEAQ (reference sequence). J was trimmed by 5 bases and V by 4 bases; bases with no gene match: 5. This CDR3 has 15 residues. The CDR3 is CASSSAGGLDNEQFF. The CDR3 DNA sequence: TGTGCCAGCAGCTCAGCGGGGGGGCTAGACAATGAGCAGTTCTTC.